This passage covers 19 T cell receptor beta chains from one sample sequenced in a study of response to subunit inactivated influenza vaccine (dated by TCRdb to 2016 to 2018). The intended sense of this specimen's time point label: around 47 days after influenza vaccine administration. The receptor library was made with RT-PCR. The sequencer was an Illumina HiSeq 2500. TCRdb cleaned the public reads at Q25 with fastp, built clones with MiXCR and kept in-frame beta chains. One record per CDR3 amino acid sequence lists the most common genes and DNA. Counted in this sample were under 200,000 distinct CDR3 sequences; roughly a tenth of them appeared once. About an eighth of the sample lies in the top ten. The sequencing here drew on non-naive T cells sorted from PBMCs, taken roughly 46 days after vaccination. Reading the label with the study, this specimen's cell subset or site is: memory T cell fraction. Every receptor here comes from a man aged 50 to 59 who received an inactivated influenza vaccine. Donor details come from another sample of the same person, matched by shared clones.

This clonotype was seen a handful of times. This chain links TRBV24-1 with TRBJ2-2, with TRBD1 identical over 11 bases. The CDR3 loop spans 16 amino acids. Germline V gene lookup returns CDR1 KGHDR and CDR2 SFDVKD. With 4 bases clipped from V and 10 bases from J, the junction kept 10 bases outside the gene matches. CDR3 in DNA: TGTGCCACCAGTGAACCCGGACAGGGGGCTGATGAGGAGCTGTTTTTT. The encoded protein is CATSEPGQGADEELFF.

This clonotype was picked up a small number of times. V is TRBV27 and J is TRBJ1-3; D is perhaps TRBD1 (5 bases). V dropped 4 bases and J dropped 2 bases, with 9 bases sitting between them. Germline assignment: CDR1 MNHEY and CDR2 SMNVEV (reference sequence). This CDR3 spans 14 amino acids. The CDR3 nucleotides are TGTGCCAGCAGTTCCGGGGGTCCTGGAAACACCATATATTTT. Translated: CASSSGGPGNTIYF.

The CDR3 nucleotides are TGTGCCAGCAGCTTGTTGCGGCAGGCGAGTAATTCACCCCTCCACTTT. Translation: CASSLLRQASNSPLHF. The chain links TRBV5-6 to TRBJ1-6, with D unclear. The V gene lost 1 base and the J gene lost 6 bases, with 14 bases spanning the gap. Looked up from germline, CDR1 is SGHDT and CDR2 is YYEEEE. This CDR3 is 16 amino acids long.

This clonotype was seen only a few times. The chain carries TRBV3-1 and TRBJ2-7; D gene unclear. The V gene's germline CDR1 is LGHDT and CDR2 YNNKEL (reference sequence). With 1 base removed from V and 7 bases from J, the gap between germline ends came to 17 bases. CDR3 length: 15 amino acids. The CDR3 sequence is CASSQGRLLLGEQYF. The CDR3 nucleotides are TGTGCCAGCAGCCAAGGAAGACTCCTATTGGGAGAGCAGTACTTC.

This chain connects TRBV5-1 to TRBJ2-5; TRBD1 matches 10 bases. The CDR3 has 16 residues. After removal of 0 bases from V and 5 bases from J, the junction contained 7 bases not matched to a gene. Per the germline V gene, CDR1 is SGHRS and CDR2 is YFSETQ. CDR3 sequence reads: CASSLADRGRGETQYF. As DNA, the CDR3 is TGCGCCAGCAGCTTGGCTGACAGGGGGCGAGGGGAGACCCAGTACTTC.

Ten or more counts support this clonotype. CDR3 residues: CASSQEGAGAGQVEQYF. CDR3 in DNA: TGTGCCAGCAGCCAAGAAGGCGCGGGAGCGGGACAGGTCGAGCAGTACTTC. The rearrangement uses TRBV4-2 and TRBJ2-7, with a weak D call TRBD1 (8 bases). V shed 0 bases and J shed 6 bases, with 21 bases lying between them. The germline gives CDR1 LGHNA, CDR2 YNFKEQ. There are 17 residues in the CDR3.

This clonotype was counted at least ten times. The V and J genes are TRBV7-2 and TRBJ2-4; D is perhaps TRBD2 (5 bases). CDR3 length: 14 amino acids. Germline V gives CDR1 SGHTA, CDR2 FQGNSA. V was trimmed by 3 bases and J by 3 bases, leaving 9 bases between them. The CDR3, as DNA: TGTGCCAGCAGCTTCACTAGTGGCAAAAACATTCAGTACTTC. Its translation is CASSFTSGKNIQYF.

This chain uses TRBV5-1 with TRBJ2-6, with a possible D match to TRBD1 (6 bases). Germline CDR1 is SGHRS and CDR2 is YFSETQ. The CDR3 spans 15 residues. Trimming cost V 2 bases and J 4 bases, with 10 bases left between them. CDR3 DNA sequence: TGCGCCAGCAGCTTCAGAGGGGGAGGGGCCAACGTCCTGACTTTC. Translation gives CASSFRGGGANVLTF. The full variable domain, its missing parts supplied by reference TRBV5-1 and TRBJ2-6, is KAGVTQTPRYLIKTRGQQVTLSCSPISGHRSVSWYQQTPGQGLQFLFEYFSETQRNKGNFPGRFSGRQFSNSRSEMNVSTLELGDSALYLCASSFRGGGANVLTFGAGSRLTVL.

This clonotype was detected ten times or more. The chain recombines TRBV9 with TRBJ1-3; no definite D call. The CDR3 covers 16 residues. V was pared by 0 bases and J by 0 bases, with 10 bases between. Germline V gives CDR1 SGDLS, CDR2 YYNGEE. CDR3 amino acids: CASSVGAGNSGNTIYF. For the CDR3, the DNA is TGTGCCAGCAGCGTAGGAGCAGGCAACTCTGGAAACACCATATATTTT. The full variable domain, with the rest looked up from reference TRBV9 and TRBJ1-3, is DSGVTQTPKHLITATGQRVTLRCSPRSGDLSVYWYQQSLDQGLQFLIQYYNGEERAKGNILERFSAQQFPDLHSELNLSSLELGDSALYFCASSVGAGNSGNTIYFGEGSWLTVV.

This clonotype has a handful of counts. This sequence joins TRBV7-8 and TRBJ2-1; D possibly matches TRBD1 or TRBD2 (5 bases each). The germline V gene has CDR1 SGHVS and CDR2 FQNEAQ. The CDR3 covers 15 residues. Trimming removed 5 bases at V and 5 bases at J, with 16 bases between. The CDR3 sequence: CASSPRVGVNNEQFF. The CDR3 DNA is TGTGCCAGCAGCCCCCGGGTGGGGGTAAACAATGAGCAGTTCTTC.

This clonotype was detected a few times. This chain connects TRBV2 to TRBJ1-2, with 9 bases lining up with TRBD1. CDR1 is SNHLY, CDR2 FYNNEI, per germline. After removal of 7 bases from V and 4 bases from J, the junction contained 7 bases not matched to a gene. This CDR3 comprises 14 residues. Written as DNA, the CDR3 is TGTGCCAGCATGGGGACAGGGATTGCCTATGGCTACACCTTC. Its protein is CASMGTGIAYGYTF.

This clonotype was recorded at least ten times. The chain is built from TRBV28 and TRBJ2-7, with 8 bases aligning to TRBD1. The CDR3 length is 14 residues. J lost 3 bases, V lost 4 bases, and 5 bases had no gene match. Per the germline V gene, CDR1 is MDHEN and CDR2 is SYDVKM. CDR3 loop: CASSSPGGYYEQYF. CDR3 bases: TGTGCCAGCAGTTCACCAGGGGGCTACTACGAGCAGTACTTC.

This chain connects TRBV20-1 to TRBJ1-5; D is undetermined. This CDR3 spans 13 amino acids. V was trimmed by 3 bases and J by 3 bases, leaving 9 bases between them. CDR1 and CDR2 (germline): DFQATT, SNEGSKA (reference sequence). Written as DNA, the CDR3 is TGCAGTGCTAGGAGGGCCCTCAATCAGCCCCAGCATTTT. Amino acids: CSARRALNQPQHF.

This clonotype appeared a few times. The rearrangement uses TRBV20-1 and TRBJ2-5; 7 nucleotides match TRBD2. The CDR3 is made up of 16 amino acids. J gave up 3 bases and V 0 bases, and 10 bases lay outside the gene matches. The germline V gene has CDR1 DFQATT and CDR2 SNEGSKA (reference sequence). As DNA, the CDR3 is TGCAGTGCTAGAGATGTGGGGAGGGCGGCGGAAGAGACCCAGTACTTC. It yields the protein CSARDVGRAAEETQYF.

This sequence joins TRBV12-5 and TRBJ2-5; D gene unclear. The germline CDR1 and CDR2 sequences are LGHNT and FRNRAP. Trimming shortened V by 1 base and J by 5 bases, and 8 bases separated the two germline ends. CDR3 length equals 13 residues. The CDR3 is CASGLAAGETQYF. The CDR3 DNA reads TGTGCTAGTGGTTTGGCAGCCGGGGAGACCCAGTACTTC.

This clonotype showed up just a few times. The V call is TRBV6-5, the J call TRBJ2-1, with D possibly being TRBD1 or TRBD2 (6 bases each). The ends were cut back, 4 bases at V and 0 bases at J, with 10 bases in the middle. Germline lookup yields CDR1 MNHEY and CDR2 SVGAGI. The CDR3 sequence is 15 residues long. The chain's CDR3 is CASSFSGASYNEQFF. As DNA, the CDR3 is TGTGCCAGCAGTTTCTCGGGGGCCTCCTACAATGAGCAGTTCTTC.

This clonotype was found a few times. V usage is TRBV7-3 and J usage is TRBJ1-4; D remains unclear. CDR3 length: 15 amino acids. Germline V gives CDR1 SGHTA, CDR2 FQGTGA. V was clipped by 1 base and J by 7 bases, with 13 bases between them. CDR3 sequence (DNA): TGTGCCAGCAGCTTAAGTCCGGGCTGGGGTGAAAAACTGTTTTTT. Its translation is CASSLSPGWGEKLFF.

This clonotype was seen more than once but under ten times. This chain links TRBV20-1 with TRBJ2-1; TRBD2 is a possible D gene (5 bases). The CDR3 has 17 residues. Deletions cut 2 bases from V and 2 bases from J, with 19 bases between. CDR1 and CDR2 from the germline V gene are DFQATT and SNEGSKA (reference sequence). CDR3 sequence: CSARSIAGPEAYNEQFF. Here the CDR3 DNA reads TGCAGTGCTAGATCGATAGCTGGACCGGAGGCCTACAATGAGCAGTTCTTC.

A few counts support this clonotype. Written as DNA, the CDR3 is TGTGCCAGCAGTGAAATCCCTCAAACCCAACCAAATGAGCAGTTCTTC. Residues: CASSEIPQTQPNEQFF. The chain is built from TRBV2 and TRBJ2-1; D is undetermined. The CDR3 loop spans 16 amino acids. Germline V gene data show CDR1 as SNHLY and CDR2 as FYNNEI. V lost 2 bases, J lost 7 bases, and 18 bases lay in between.